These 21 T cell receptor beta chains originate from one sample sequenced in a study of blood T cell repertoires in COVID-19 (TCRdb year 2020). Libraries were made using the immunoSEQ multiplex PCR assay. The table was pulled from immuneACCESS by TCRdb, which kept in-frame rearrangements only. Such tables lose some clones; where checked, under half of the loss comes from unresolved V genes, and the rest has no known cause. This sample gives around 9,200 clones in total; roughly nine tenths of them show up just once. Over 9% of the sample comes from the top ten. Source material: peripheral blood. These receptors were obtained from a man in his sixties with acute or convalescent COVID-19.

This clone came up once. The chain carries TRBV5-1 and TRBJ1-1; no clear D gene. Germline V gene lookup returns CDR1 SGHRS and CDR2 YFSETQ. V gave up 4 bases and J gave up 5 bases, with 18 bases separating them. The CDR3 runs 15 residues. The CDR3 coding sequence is TGCGCCAGCAGCCGGGAGTGGGGTTCGAGGACTGAAGCTTTCTTT. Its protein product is CASSREWGSRTEAFF.

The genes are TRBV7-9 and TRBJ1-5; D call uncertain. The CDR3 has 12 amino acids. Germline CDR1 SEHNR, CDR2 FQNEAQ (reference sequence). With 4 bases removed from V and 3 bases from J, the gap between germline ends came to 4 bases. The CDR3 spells CASSSLNQPQHF. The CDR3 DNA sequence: TGTGCCAGCAGCTCTCTCAATCAGCCCCAGCATTTT.

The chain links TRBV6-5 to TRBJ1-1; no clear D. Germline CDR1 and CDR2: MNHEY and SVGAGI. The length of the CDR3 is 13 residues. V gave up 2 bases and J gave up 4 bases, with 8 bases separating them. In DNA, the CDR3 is TGTGCCAGCAGTTACGGCCAGGCCACTGAAGCTTTCTTT. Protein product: CASSYGQATEAFF.

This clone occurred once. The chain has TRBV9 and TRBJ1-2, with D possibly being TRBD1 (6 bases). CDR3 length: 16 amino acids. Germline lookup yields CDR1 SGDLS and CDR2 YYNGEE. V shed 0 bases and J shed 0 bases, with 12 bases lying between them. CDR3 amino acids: CASSVGGQASNYGYTF. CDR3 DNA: TGTGCCAGCAGCGTAGGGGGGCAGGCCTCTAACTATGGCTACACCTTC. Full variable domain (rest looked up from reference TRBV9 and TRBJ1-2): DSGVTQTPKHLITATGQRVTLRCSPRSGDLSVYWYQQSLDQGLQFLIQYYNGEERAKGNILERFSAQQFPDLHSELNLSSLELGDSALYFCASSVGGQASNYGYTFGSGTRLTVV.

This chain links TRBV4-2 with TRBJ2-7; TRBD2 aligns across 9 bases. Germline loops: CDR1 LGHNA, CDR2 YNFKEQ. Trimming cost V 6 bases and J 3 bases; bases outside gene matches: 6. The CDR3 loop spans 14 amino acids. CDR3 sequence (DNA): TGTGCCAGCAGTCAAAGCGGGAGGATCTACGAGCAGTACTTC. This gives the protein CASSQSGRIYEQYF.

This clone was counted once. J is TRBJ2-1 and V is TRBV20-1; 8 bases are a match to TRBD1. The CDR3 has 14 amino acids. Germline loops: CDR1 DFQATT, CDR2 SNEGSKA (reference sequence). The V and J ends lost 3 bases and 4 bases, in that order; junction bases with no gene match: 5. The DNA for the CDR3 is TGCAGTGCTAGTCAGGGACAGGTTTACAATGAGCAGTTCTTC. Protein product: CSASQGQVYNEQFF.

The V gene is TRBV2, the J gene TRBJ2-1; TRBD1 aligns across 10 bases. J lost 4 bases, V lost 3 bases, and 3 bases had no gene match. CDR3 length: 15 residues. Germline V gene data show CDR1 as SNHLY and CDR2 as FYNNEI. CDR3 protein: CASSDPGQGYNEQFF. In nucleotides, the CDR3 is TGTGCCAGCAGTGACCCGGGACAGGGGTACAATGAGCAGTTCTTC. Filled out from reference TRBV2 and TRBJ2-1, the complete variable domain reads EPEVTQTPSHQVTQMGQEVILRCVPISNHLYFYWYRQILGQKVEFLVSFYNNEISEKSEIFDDQFSVERPDGSNFTLKIRSTKLEDSAMYFCASSDPGQGYNEQFFGPGTRLTVL.

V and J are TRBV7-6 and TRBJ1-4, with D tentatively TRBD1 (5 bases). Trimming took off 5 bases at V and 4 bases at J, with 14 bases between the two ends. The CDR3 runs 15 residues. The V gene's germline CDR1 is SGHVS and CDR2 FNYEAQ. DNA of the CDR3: TGTGCCAGCAGCCCACAGACAGTTGGTAATGAAAAACTGTTTTTT. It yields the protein CASSPQTVGNEKLFF. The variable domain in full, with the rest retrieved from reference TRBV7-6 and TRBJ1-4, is GAGVSQSPRYKVTKRGQDVALRCDPISGHVSLYWYRQALGQGPEFLTYFNYEAQQDKSGLPNDRFSAERPEGSISTLTIQRTEQRDSAMYRCASSPQTVGNEKLFFGSGTQLSVL.

In DNA form, the CDR3 reads TGTGCCAGCAGCCGAGGACAGGTTAATCAGCCCCAGCATTTT. As protein: CASSRGQVNQPQHF. This chain uses TRBV28 with TRBJ1-5, with 7 bases identical to TRBD1. CDR3 length equals 14 residues. V shed 6 bases, J shed 4 bases, and the junction held 6 bases outside the gene matches. Germline V gene sequence: CDR1 MDHEN, CDR2 SYDVKM.

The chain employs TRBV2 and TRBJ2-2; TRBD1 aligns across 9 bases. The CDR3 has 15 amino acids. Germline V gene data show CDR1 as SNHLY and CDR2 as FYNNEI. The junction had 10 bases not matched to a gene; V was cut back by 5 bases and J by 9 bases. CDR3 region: CASSKQGASGRELFF. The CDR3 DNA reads TGTGCCAGCAGTAAACAGGGGGCTAGCGGCCGGGAGCTGTTTTTT.

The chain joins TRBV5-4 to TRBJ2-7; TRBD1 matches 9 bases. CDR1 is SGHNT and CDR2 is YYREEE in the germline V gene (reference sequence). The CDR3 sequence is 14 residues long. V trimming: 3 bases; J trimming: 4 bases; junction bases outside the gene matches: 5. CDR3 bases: TGTGCCAGCAGCTCGGGACAGGGAGAGTACGAGCAGTACGTC. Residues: CASSSGQGEYEQYV.

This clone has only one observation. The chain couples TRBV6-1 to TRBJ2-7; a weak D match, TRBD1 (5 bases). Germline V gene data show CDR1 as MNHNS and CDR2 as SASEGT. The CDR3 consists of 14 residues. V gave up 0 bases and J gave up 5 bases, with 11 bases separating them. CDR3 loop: CASSEAQGRDEQYF. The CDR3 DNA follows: TGTGCCAGCAGTGAAGCCCAGGGTCGGGACGAGCAGTACTTC.

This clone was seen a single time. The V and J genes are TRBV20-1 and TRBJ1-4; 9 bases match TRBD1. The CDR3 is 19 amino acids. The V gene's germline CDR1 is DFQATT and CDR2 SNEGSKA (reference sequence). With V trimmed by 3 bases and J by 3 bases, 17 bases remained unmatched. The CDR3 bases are TGCAGTGCTAGTGGGCTAGGACAGGGGAGGAAAGCCTCTAATGAAAAACTGTTTTTT. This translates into CSASGLGQGRKASNEKLFF.

CDR3 protein: CASNRGNTEAFF. The CDR3, as DNA: TGTGCCAGCAACAGGGGGAACACTGAAGCTTTCTTT. The chain couples TRBV6-5 to TRBJ1-1, with 7 bases aligning to TRBD1. There are 12 residues in the CDR3. In germline, CDR1 is MNHEY, CDR2 SVGAGI. The V and J ends lost 7 bases and 1 base, in that order; junction bases with no gene match: 0.

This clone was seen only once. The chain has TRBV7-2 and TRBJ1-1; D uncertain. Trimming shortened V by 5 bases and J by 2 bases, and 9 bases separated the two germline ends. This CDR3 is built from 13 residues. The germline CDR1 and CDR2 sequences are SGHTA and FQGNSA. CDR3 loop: CASSPRRNTEAFF. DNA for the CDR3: TGTGCCAGCAGCCCAAGGAGAAACACTGAAGCTTTCTTT.

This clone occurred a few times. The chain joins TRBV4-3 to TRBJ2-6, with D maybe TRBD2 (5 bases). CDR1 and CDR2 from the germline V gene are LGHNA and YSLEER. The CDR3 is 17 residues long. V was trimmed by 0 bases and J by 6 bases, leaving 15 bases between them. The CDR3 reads CASSQDSRGGTANVLTF. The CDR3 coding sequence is TGCGCCAGCAGCCAAGATTCGAGAGGAGGCACGGCCAACGTCCTGACTTTC.

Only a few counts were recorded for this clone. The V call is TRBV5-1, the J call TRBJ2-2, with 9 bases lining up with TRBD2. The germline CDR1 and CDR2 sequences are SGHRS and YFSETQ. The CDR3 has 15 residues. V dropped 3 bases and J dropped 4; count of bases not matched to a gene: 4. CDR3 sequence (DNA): TGCGCCAGCAGCTCGGGACTAGCTGGCACCGGGGAGCTGTTTTTT. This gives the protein CASSSGLAGTGELFF. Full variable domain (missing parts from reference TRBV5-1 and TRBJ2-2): KAGVTQTPRYLIKTRGQQVTLSCSPISGHRSVSWYQQTPGQGLQFLFEYFSETQRNKGNFPGRFSGRQFSNSRSEMNVSTLELGDSALYLCASSSGLAGTGELFFGEGSRLTVL.

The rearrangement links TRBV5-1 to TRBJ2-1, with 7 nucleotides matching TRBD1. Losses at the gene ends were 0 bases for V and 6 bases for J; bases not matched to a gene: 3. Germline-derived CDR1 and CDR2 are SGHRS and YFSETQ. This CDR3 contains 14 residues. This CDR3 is CASSLGQGGNEQFF. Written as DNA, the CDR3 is TGCGCCAGCAGCTTGGGACAGGGTGGCAATGAGCAGTTCTTC.

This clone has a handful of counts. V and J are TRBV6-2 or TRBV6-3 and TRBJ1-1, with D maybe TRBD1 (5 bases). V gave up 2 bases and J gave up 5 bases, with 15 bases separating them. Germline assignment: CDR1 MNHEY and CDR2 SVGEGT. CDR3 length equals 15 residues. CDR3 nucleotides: TGTGCCAGCAGTTACCTCGCTGGGAGGGGAACTGAAGCTTTCTTT. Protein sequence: CASSYLAGRGTEAFF.

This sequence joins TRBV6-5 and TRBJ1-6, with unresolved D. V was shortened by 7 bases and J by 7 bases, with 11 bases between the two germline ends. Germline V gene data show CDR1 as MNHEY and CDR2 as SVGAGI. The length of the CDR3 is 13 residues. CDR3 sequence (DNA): TGTGCCAGCACCGCTCAGGCCAATTCACCCCTCCACTTT. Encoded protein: CASTAQANSPLHF.

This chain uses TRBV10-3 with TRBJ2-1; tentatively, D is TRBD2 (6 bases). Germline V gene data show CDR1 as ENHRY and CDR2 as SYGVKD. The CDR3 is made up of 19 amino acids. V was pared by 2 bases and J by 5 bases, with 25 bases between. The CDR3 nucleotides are TGTGCCATCAGTGAGCTACGGGGGAGAGCCCCCTTAGTTGACAATGAGCAGTTCTTC. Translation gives CAISELRGRAPLVDNEQFF.